One and the same sample provided the 24 T cell receptor beta chains below, sequenced in a study of blood T cell repertoires in COVID-19 (dated by TCRdb to 2018 to 2020). The library was built by means of the immunoSEQ multiplex PCR assay. The table was pulled from immuneACCESS by TCRdb, which kept in-frame rearrangements only. Such tables lose some clones; where checked, under half of the loss comes from unresolved V genes, and the rest has no known cause. Across this sample there are about 290,000 clones, with about nine tenths seen only once. The ten largest clones capture over 8.5% of the sample. The specimen sequenced was peripheral blood. The receptors here all came from a woman aged 30 to 39 with COVID-19, enrolled during active disease.

CDR3 loop: CASTLPRSPLHF. The CDR3 DNA reads as TGTGCCAGCACCCTTCCCCGTTCACCCCTCCACTTT. V and J are TRBV7-2 and TRBJ1-6; D gene unclear. V was cut by 7 bases and J by 9 bases, with 10 bases left in between. The CDR3 extends over 12 amino acids. The germline V gene has CDR1 SGHTA and CDR2 FQGNSA. Full variable domain (remainder filled in from reference TRBV7-2 and TRBJ1-6): GAGVSQSPSNKVTEKGKDVELRCDPISGHTALYWYRQSLGQGLEFLIYFQGNSAPDKSGLPSDRFSAERTGGSVSTLTIQRTQQEDSAVYLCASTLPRSPLHFGNGTRLTVT.

The chain employs TRBV9 and TRBJ2-7, with 7 nucleotides matching TRBD2. The J segment lost 0 bases and the V segment lost 0 bases, leaving 3 bases of the junction unmatched. This CDR3 is built from 15 residues. Germline CDR1 is SGDLS and CDR2 is YYNGEE. CDR3 region: CASSVEGGSSYEQYF. The CDR3 coding sequence is TGTGCCAGCAGCGTAGAAGGCGGGAGCTCCTACGAGCAGTACTTC.

The genes are TRBV7-6 and TRBJ2-2; TRBD1 might be the D (6 bases). Per the germline V gene, CDR1 is SGHVS and CDR2 is FNYEAQ. Trimming took off 9 bases at V and 2 bases at J, with 19 bases between the two ends. The CDR3 runs 16 residues. The CDR3 sequence is CASVRTGTLNTGELFF. CDR3 sequence (DNA): TGTGCCAGTGTGCGGACCGGGACACTTAACACCGGGGAGCTGTTTTTT.

This chain links TRBV6-4 with TRBJ1-5; D ambiguous. The CDR3 totals 13 residues. V was clipped by 3 bases and J by 1 base, with 4 bases between them. Germline V gives CDR1 MRHNA, CDR2 SNTAGT. DNA for the CDR3: TGTGCCAGCAGTGAAAGCAGCAATCAGCCCCAGCATTTT. It translates to CASSESSNQPQHF.

The chain combines TRBV11-2 with TRBJ2-1, with 8 positions matching TRBD2. The CDR3 spans 19 residues. With 1 base clipped from V and 2 bases from J, the junction kept 13 bases outside the gene matches. CDR1 and CDR2 (germline): SGHAT, FQNNGV. The CDR3 sequence is CASSLGPPGAGGPYNEQFF. In DNA, the CDR3 is TGTGCCAGCAGCTTAGGACCGCCGGGGGCGGGGGGTCCCTACAATGAGCAGTTCTTC.

This clone was seen only a few times. The rearrangement links TRBV6-1 to TRBJ1-2; 9 bases align to TRBD1. With V trimmed by 3 bases and J by 5 bases, 13 bases remained unmatched. CDR1 is MNHNS and CDR2 is SASEGT in the germline V gene. The length of the CDR3 is 17 residues. Here the CDR3 DNA reads TGTGCCAGCAGTGAGTCCCAGGGGACAGGGATCGATTATGGCTACACCTTC. Amino acid sequence: CASSESQGTGIDYGYTF.

The rearrangement links TRBV4-1 to TRBJ1-5; the match to TRBD1 covers 7 bases. The germline CDR1 and CDR2 sequences are MGHRA and YSYEKL. The junction had 6 bases not matched to a gene; V was cut back by 3 bases and J by 4 bases. This CDR3 has 15 amino acids. CDR3 loop: CASSQATGNNQPQHF. DNA of the CDR3: TGCGCCAGCAGCCAGGCGACAGGGAATAATCAGCCCCAGCATTTT.

The gene calls are TRBV6-1 and TRBJ2-7, with D maybe TRBD1 (5 bases). CDR3 size: 16 residues. The germline V gene has CDR1 MNHNS and CDR2 SASEGT. V was shortened by 0 bases and J by 0 bases, with 12 bases between the two germline ends. The CDR3 protein is CASSEAPAGSSYEQYF. DNA of the CDR3: TGTGCCAGCAGTGAAGCACCCGCAGGGTCCTCCTACGAGCAGTACTTC.

The chain uses TRBV2 and TRBJ1-2; TRBD1 matches 12 bases. This CDR3 has 15 residues. Germline V lookup: CDR1 SNHLY, CDR2 FYNNEI. J was trimmed by 6 bases and V by 2 bases; bases with no gene match: 4. CDR3 sequence (DNA): TGTGCCAGCAGTGAACAGGGACAGGGGGCCGATGGCTACACCTTC. Its translation: CASSEQGQGADGYTF.

This clone showed up just a few times. The chain joins TRBV7-2 to TRBJ2-7; perhaps TRBD2 as D (7 bases). Germline values: CDR1 SGHTA, CDR2 FQGNSA. The germline V and J ends were trimmed by 8 bases and 7 bases, with 21 bases remaining between them. This CDR3 has 14 residues. CDR3 residues: CASGPGGPPREQYF. The CDR3, as DNA: TGTGCCAGCGGACCGGGGGGCCCCCCGAGGGAGCAGTACTTC.

The chain links TRBV7-9 to TRBJ1-2; D may be TRBD1 (6 bases). The CDR3 length is 12 residues. V was cut by 1 base and J by 7 bases, with 7 bases left in between. Looked up from germline, CDR1 is SEHNR and CDR2 is FQNEAQ (reference sequence). The DNA of the CDR3 is TGTGCCAGCAGCTTAGGGGGGCTTGGCTACACCTTC. It is translated as CASSLGGLGYTF.

The V gene is TRBV4-2, the J gene TRBJ1-2, with TRBD1 identical over 8 bases. Germline CDR1 and CDR2: LGHNA and YNFKEQ. The J segment lost 5 bases and the V segment lost 1 base, leaving 0 bases of the junction unmatched. The CDR3 totals 13 residues. The CDR3 is CASSQGTGYGYTF. DNA of the CDR3: TGTGCCAGCAGCCAAGGGACAGGGTATGGCTACACCTTC.

V gene TRBV7-9 combines with J gene TRBJ1-2; 8 bases agree with TRBD1. The CDR3 sequence is 13 residues long. Germline loops: CDR1 SEHNR, CDR2 FQNEAQ (reference sequence). Losses at the gene ends were 4 bases for V and 4 bases for J; bases not matched to a gene: 2. CDR3 sequence reads: CASSSTGGYGYTF. CDR3 bases: TGTGCCAGCAGCTCCACAGGGGGCTATGGCTACACCTTC.

The chain combines TRBV18 with TRBJ2-7; D perhaps matches TRBD1 (5 bases). The germline V gene has CDR1 KGHSH and CDR2 LQKENI. CDR3 length equals 13 residues. Deletions cut 2 bases from V and 3 bases from J, with 8 bases between. Here the CDR3 reads CASSPGANYEQYF. Written as DNA, the CDR3 is TGTGCCAGCTCACCAGGGGCGAACTACGAGCAGTACTTC.

The chain couples TRBV6-5 to TRBJ2-3; 7 bases match TRBD1. The germline V gene encodes CDR1 MNHEY and CDR2 SVGAGI. CDR3 size: 13 residues. V shed 10 bases and J 2 bases; nucleotides not matched to a gene: 6. The DNA of the CDR3 is TGTGCCACCCACAGGGGTCTCACAGATACGCAGTATTTT. It yields the protein CATHRGLTDTQYF.

Only one count was recorded for this clone. The rearrangement joins TRBV5-1 to TRBJ1-3, with D possibly TRBD1 on 5 matching bases. Trimming took off 4 bases at V and 8 bases at J, with 22 bases between the two ends. The CDR3 has 16 residues. Germline V gives CDR1 SGHRS, CDR2 YFSETQ. The CDR3: CASSPRGDPIRDTIYF. Written as DNA, the CDR3 is TGCGCCAGCAGCCCCCGGGGGGACCCCATTCGGGACACCATATATTTT.

The rearrangement uses TRBV5-6 and TRBJ2-1; D possibly corresponds to TRBD2 (6 bases). The CDR3 is 12 residues long. CDR1 is SGHDT, CDR2 YYEEEE, per germline. V dropped 4 bases and J dropped 8 bases, with 10 bases sitting between them. The CDR3, as DNA: TGTGCCAGCAGCCCTACTAGCCATGAGCAGTTCTTC. It codes for CASSPTSHEQFF.

This clone appeared once. J is TRBJ1-5 and V is TRBV27; the D is unclear. CDR1 is MNHEY and CDR2 is SMNVEV in the germline V gene (reference sequence). The CDR3 runs 13 residues. Trimming took off 3 bases at V and 3 bases at J, with 6 bases between the two ends. CDR3 coding DNA: TGTGCCAGCAGTTTCCGGTTCAATCAGCCCCAGCATTTT. Translated, it gives CASSFRFNQPQHF.

The chain uses TRBV5-1 and TRBJ2-1, with D perhaps matching TRBD2 (6 bases). From germline, CDR1 is SGHRS and CDR2 YFSETQ. Deletions cut 3 bases from V and 6 bases from J, with 16 bases between. CDR3 length: 15 residues. DNA for the CDR3: TGCGCCAGCAGCTCACGGGAGTCCCCAGGCAATGAGCAGTTCTTC. It yields the protein CASSSRESPGNEQFF.

The chain is built from TRBV10-2 and TRBJ2-3, with 15 positions matching TRBD2. The CDR3 has 13 amino acids. Losses at the gene ends were 11 bases for V and 3 bases for J; bases not matched to a gene: 0. CDR1 is WSHSY and CDR2 is SAAADI in the germline V gene. The CDR3 bases are TGCGCCGGGACTAGCGGGGGGACAGATACGCAGTATTTT. Encoded protein: CAGTSGGTDTQYF.

The count of this clone is one. This chain uses TRBV5-1 with TRBJ1-1, with a weak D call TRBD1 (6 bases). The V gene lost 1 base and the J gene lost 0 bases, with 10 bases spanning the gap. The CDR3 contains 15 residues. Germline values: CDR1 SGHRS, CDR2 YFSETQ. CDR3 in DNA: TGCGCCAGCAGCTTGCAGGGGTATCTGAACACTGAAGCTTTCTTT. This translates into CASSLQGYLNTEAFF.

This chain connects TRBV9 to TRBJ2-1; 8 bases match TRBD1. Germline CDR1 SGDLS, CDR2 YYNGEE. J lost 6 bases, V lost 0 bases, and 5 bases had no gene match. The CDR3 consists of 15 residues. The CDR3 DNA follows: TGTGCCAGCAGCGTAGTGGGCACAGGGGGCAATGAGCAGTTCTTC. As protein: CASSVVGTGGNEQFF.

The genes are TRBV11-2 and TRBJ1-5, with 7 bases matching TRBD1. This CDR3 has 16 residues. Germline CDR1 is SGHAT and CDR2 is FQNNGV. The J segment lost 2 bases and the V segment lost 5 bases, leaving 9 bases of the junction unmatched. The CDR3, as DNA: TGTGCCAGCAGCACAGGACAGGCCAGCGGCAATCAGCCCCAGCATTTT. Translated, it gives CASSTGQASGNQPQHF.

The chain is built from TRBV6-5 and TRBJ2-7; 7 positions agree with TRBD2. The CDR3 contains 14 residues. V lost 2 bases to trimming and J lost 0 bases; unmatched junction nucleotides: 1. CDR1 is MNHEY and CDR2 is SVGAGI in the germline V gene. CDR3 region: CASSYRGVSYEQYF. Written as DNA, the CDR3 is TGTGCCAGCAGTTACCGGGGGGTCTCCTACGAGCAGTACTTC.